Listed here is a single TCR beta chain. This sample is part of a study of blood T cell repertoires in COVID-19. TCRdb keeps only in-frame clones here, not all; method: immunoSEQ multiplex PCR. The sample records 280,000 or so clones, approximately 89% being singletons. There are 14 residues in the CDR3. Trimming removed 3 bases at V and 9 bases at J, with 15 bases between. Germline values: CDR1 LNHDA, CDR2 SQIVND (reference sequence). What was sequenced was PBMCs or T cells enriched from blood (not recorded which). This clonotype originated in a woman aged 45 to 65 who had been exposed to COVID-19. The rearrangement joins TRBV19 to TRBJ1-5; D not resolved. This CDR3 is CASSISTTGRPQHF. Written as DNA, the CDR3 is TGTGCCAGTAGTATTTCGACCACCGGGAGGCCCCAGCATTTT.